The sequence of this T cell receptor beta chain was determined in a study of molecular identifiers for immune sequencing clone quantification. Study in general: Replicate experiments took RNA from 20,000 or 100,000 naive CD8 cells, divided it five ways and sequenced four.

Naive CD8 libraries came from about 20,000 to 1,000,000 sorted cells with 10%, 30% or 50% RNA. Researchers sorted naive CD8 T cells as cells that were CD8+CD4-CCR7+CD45RA+. Regarding this clonotype: One base away lies a much larger clone, so this may be a sequencing read error.

The length of the CDR3 is 13 residues. Germline CDR1 MNHEY, CDR2 SMNVEV (reference sequence). V lost 8 bases and J lost 3, with 14 bases in between. The bulk TCR libraries were made with methods described before and with listed TCR primers. TCRdb analysed the PCR reads with MiXCR anew, one entry per CDR3 protein. The sample contains more than 300,000 distinct CDR3 sequences, 20% to 25% of which appear only once. The TCR originated in a human donor in good health. Some libraries in this study had Jurkat cell RNA spiked in. Specimen: naive CD8+ T cells from blood, with Jurkat cell RNA spiked in. The subset is: FACS-sorted CD8+CD4-CCR7+CD45RA+ naive T cells. V gene TRBV27 combines with J gene TRBJ2-7; possible D gene TRBD2, 6 bases. In nucleotides, the CDR3 is TGTGCCAGCGGTCCTCCCGGGGGCTACGAGCAGTACTTC. Protein product: CASGPPGGYEQYF.